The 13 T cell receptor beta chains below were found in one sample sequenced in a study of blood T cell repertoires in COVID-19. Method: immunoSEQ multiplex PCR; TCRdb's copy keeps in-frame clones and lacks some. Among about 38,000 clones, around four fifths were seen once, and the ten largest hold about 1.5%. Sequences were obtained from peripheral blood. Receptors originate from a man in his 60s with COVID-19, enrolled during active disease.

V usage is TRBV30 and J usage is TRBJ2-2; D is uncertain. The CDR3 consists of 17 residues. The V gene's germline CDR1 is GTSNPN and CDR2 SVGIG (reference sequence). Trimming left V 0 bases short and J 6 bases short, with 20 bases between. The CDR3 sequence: CAWSVVRTSLAPGELFF. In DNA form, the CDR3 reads TGTGCCTGGAGTGTAGTGAGAACCAGCTTAGCTCCCGGGGAGCTGTTTTTT.

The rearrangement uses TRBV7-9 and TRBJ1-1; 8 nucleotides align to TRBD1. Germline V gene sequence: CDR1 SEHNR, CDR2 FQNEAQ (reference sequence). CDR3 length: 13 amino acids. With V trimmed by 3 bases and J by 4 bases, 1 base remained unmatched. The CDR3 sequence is CASSLTGATEAFF. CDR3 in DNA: TGTGCCAGCAGCTTGACAGGGGCCACTGAAGCTTTCTTT.

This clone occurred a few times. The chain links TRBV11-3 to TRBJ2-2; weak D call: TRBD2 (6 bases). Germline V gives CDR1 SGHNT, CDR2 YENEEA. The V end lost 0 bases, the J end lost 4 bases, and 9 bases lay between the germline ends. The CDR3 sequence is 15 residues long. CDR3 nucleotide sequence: TGTGCCAGCAGCTTAGATTTCGGGGGCACCGGGGAGCTGTTTTTT. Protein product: CASSLDFGGTGELFF.

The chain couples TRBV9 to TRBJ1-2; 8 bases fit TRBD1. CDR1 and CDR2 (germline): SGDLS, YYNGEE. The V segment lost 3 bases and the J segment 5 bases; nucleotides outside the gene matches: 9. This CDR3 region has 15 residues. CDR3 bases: TGTGCCAGCAGCGCCCAGACAGGGGTGGGATATGGCTACACCTTC. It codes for CASSAQTGVGYGYTF. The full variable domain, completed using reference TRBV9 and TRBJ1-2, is DSGVTQTPKHLITATGQRVTLRCSPRSGDLSVYWYQQSLDQGLQFLIQYYNGEERAKGNILERFSAQQFPDLHSELNLSSLELGDSALYFCASSAQTGVGYGYTFGSGTRLTVV.

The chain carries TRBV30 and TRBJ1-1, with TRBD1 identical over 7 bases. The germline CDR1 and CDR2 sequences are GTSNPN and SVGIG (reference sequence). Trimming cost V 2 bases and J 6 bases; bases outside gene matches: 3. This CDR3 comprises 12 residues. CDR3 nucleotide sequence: TGTGCCTGGAGTTCGACAGGGTCTGAAGCTTTCTTT. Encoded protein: CAWSSTGSEAFF.

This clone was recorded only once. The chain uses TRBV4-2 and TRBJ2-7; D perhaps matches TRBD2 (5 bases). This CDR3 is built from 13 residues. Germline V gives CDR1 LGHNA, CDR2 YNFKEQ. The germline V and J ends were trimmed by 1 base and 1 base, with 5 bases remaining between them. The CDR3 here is CASSQGTSYEQYF. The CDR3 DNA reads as TGTGCCAGCAGCCAAGGGACTTCCTACGAGCAGTACTTC.

The CDR3 protein is CASSPQGSTLHF. The DNA of the CDR3 is TGTGCCAGTAGTCCGCAGGGATCCACCCTCCACTTT. The genes are TRBV19 and TRBJ1-6, with TRBD1 as a possible D gene (5 bases). Germline V gene sequence: CDR1 LNHDA, CDR2 SQIVND (reference sequence). The V end was cut by 5 bases, the J end by 14 bases, with 13 bases between. The length of the CDR3 is 12 residues.

The CDR3 coding sequence is TGCGCCAGCAGCTTGGCCGGGAGGTCCAAACTGTTTTTT. As protein: CASSLAGRSKLFF. V and J are TRBV5-1 and TRBJ1-4; D gene uncertain. CDR1 and CDR2 from the germline V gene are SGHRS and YFSETQ. V was trimmed by 0 bases and J by 11 bases, leaving 11 bases between them. The CDR3 spans 13 residues.

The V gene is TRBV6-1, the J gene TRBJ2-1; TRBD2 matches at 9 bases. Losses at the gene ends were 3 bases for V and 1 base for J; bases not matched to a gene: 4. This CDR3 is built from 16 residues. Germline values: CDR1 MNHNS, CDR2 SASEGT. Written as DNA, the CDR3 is TGTGCCAGCAGTGACTTCGCGGGAGGGTCCTACAATGAGCAGTTCTTC. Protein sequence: CASSDFAGGSYNEQFF.

Here the CDR3 DNA reads TGCGCCAGCAGCTTGGCCCTAGCCGACACAGATACGCAGTATTTT. Translated: CASSLALADTDTQYF. The chain recombines TRBV5-1 with TRBJ2-3, with a tentative D call TRBD2 (5 bases). In germline, CDR1 is SGHRS, CDR2 YFSETQ. Trimming removed 0 bases at V and 2 bases at J, with 10 bases between. CDR3 size: 15 residues.

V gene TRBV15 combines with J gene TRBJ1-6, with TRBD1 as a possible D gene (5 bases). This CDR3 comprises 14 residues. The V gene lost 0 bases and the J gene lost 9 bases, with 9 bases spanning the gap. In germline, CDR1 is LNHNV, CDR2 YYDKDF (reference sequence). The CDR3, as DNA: TGTGCCACCAGCAGAGATTGGACACCTTCACCCCTCCACTTT. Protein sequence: CATSRDWTPSPLHF.

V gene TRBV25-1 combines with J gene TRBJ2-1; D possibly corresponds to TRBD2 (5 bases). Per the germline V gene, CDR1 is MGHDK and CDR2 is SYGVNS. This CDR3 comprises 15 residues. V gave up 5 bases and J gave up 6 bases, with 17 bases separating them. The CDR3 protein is CASSSLREASNEQFF. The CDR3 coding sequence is TGTGCCAGCAGTAGTCTCCGGGAAGCTAGCAATGAGCAGTTCTTC.

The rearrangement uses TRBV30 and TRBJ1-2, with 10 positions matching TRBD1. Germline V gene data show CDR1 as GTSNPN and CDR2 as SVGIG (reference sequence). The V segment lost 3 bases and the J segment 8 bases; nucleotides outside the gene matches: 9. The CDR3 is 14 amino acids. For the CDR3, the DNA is TGTGCCTGGAGCCGGGACAGGGGATCGAGAGGCTACACCTTC. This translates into CAWSRDRGSRGYTF.